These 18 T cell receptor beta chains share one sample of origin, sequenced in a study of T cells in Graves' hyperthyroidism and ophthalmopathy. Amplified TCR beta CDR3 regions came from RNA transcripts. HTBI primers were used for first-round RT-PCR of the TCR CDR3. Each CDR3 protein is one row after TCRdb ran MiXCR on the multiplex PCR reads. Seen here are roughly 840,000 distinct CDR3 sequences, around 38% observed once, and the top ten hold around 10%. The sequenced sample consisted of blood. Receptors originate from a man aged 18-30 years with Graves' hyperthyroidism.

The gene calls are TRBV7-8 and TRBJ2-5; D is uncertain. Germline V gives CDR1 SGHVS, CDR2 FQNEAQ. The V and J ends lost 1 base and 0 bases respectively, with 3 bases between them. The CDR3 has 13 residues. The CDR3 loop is CASSLVYQETQYF. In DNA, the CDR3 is TGTGCCAGCAGCTTAGTGTACCAAGAGACCCAGTACTTC.

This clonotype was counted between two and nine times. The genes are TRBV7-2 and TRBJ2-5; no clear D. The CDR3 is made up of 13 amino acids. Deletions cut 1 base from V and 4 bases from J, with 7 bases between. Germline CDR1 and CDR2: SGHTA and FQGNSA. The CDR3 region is CASSLDWRETQYF. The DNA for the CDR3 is TGTGCCAGCAGCTTAGATTGGAGAGAGACCCAGTACTTC.

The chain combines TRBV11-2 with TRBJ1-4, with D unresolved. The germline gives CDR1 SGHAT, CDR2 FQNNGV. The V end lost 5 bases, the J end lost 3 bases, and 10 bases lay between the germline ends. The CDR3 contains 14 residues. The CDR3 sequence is CASSPSTANEKLFF. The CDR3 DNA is TGTGCCAGCAGCCCAAGCACAGCTAATGAAAAACTGTTTTTT.

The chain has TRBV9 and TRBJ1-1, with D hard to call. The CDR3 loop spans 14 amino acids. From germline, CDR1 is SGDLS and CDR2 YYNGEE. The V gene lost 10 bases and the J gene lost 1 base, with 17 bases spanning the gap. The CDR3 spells CAWSVSSPNTEAFF. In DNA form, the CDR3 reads TGTGCCTGGAGTGTAAGCAGTCCGAACACTGAAGCTTTCTTT.

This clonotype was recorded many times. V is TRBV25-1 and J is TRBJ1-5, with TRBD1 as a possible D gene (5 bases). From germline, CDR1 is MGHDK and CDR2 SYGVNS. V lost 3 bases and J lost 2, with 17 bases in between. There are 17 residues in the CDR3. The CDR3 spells CASSESGGNGGNQPQHF. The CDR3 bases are TGTGCCAGCAGTGAGTCGGGGGGTAATGGGGGCAATCAGCCCCAGCATTTT.

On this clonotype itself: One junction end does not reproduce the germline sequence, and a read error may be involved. The CDR3 DNA reads TGTGCCAGCAGTTTATACAGTAGAGGGTCCTACGAGCAGTACTTC. Translation: CASSLYSRGSYEQYF. The J gene is TRBJ2-7, the V gene TRBV10-3, with D perhaps matching TRBD2 (5 bases). CDR1 ENHRY and CDR2 SYGVKD come from the germline V gene. The CDR3 has 15 amino acids.

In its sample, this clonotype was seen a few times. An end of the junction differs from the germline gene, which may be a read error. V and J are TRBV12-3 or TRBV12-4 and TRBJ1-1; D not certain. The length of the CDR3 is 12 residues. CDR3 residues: CASSLMGAEASF. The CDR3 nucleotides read TGTGCCAGCAGTTTAATGGGAGCTGAAGCTTCCTTT.

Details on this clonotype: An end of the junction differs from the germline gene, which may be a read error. CDR3 sequence (DNA): TGTGCCAGCAGTTACTCGAGTAGACCTAGCGGGAATCACTACGAGCAGTACTTC. Protein: CASSYSSRPSGNHYEQYF. The V and J genes are TRBV10-3 and TRBJ2-7; the match to TRBD2 covers 9 bases. This CDR3 has 18 amino acids. Germline V gene sequence: CDR1 ENHRY, CDR2 SYGVKD.

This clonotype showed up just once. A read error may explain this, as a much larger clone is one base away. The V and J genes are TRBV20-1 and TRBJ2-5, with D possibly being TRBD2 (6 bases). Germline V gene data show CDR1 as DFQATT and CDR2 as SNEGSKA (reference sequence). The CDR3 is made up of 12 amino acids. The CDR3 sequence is CSAREGGATQCF. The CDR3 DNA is TGCAGTGCTAGAGAGGGCGGGGCGACCCAGTGCTTC.

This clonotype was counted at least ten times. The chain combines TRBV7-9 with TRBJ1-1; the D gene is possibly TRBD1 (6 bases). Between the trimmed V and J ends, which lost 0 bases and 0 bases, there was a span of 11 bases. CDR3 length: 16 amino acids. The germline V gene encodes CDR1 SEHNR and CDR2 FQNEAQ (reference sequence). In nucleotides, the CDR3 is TGTGCCAGCAGCTTAGCCAAGGGGGTAATGAACACTGAAGCTTTCTTT. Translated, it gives CASSLAKGVMNTEAFF.

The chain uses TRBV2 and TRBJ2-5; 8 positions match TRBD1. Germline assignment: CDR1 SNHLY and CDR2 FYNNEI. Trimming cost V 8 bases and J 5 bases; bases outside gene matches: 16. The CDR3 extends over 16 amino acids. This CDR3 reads CASSPPGTGSSETQYF. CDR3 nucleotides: TGTGCCAGCTCACCACCGGGGACAGGTTCGTCGGAGACCCAGTACTTC.

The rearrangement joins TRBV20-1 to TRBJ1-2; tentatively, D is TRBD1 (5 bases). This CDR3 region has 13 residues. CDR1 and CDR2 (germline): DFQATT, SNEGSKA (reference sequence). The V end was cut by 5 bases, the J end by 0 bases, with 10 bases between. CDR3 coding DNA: TGCAGTGCTTCGGGGGAAACTAACTATGGCTACACCTTC. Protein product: CSASGETNYGYTF.

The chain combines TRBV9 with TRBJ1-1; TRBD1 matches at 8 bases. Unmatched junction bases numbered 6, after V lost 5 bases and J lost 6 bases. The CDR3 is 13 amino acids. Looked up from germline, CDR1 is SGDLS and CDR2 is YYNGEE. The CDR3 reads CASSYSTGAEAFF. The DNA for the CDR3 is TGTGCCAGCAGTTACTCGACAGGGGCTGAAGCTTTCTTT.

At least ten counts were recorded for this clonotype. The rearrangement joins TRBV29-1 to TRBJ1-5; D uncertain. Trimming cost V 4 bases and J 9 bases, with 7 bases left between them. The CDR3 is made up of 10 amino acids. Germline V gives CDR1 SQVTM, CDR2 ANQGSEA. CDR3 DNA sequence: TGCAGCGTTGTAGGTTGGCCCCAGCATTTT. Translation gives CSVVGWPQHF.

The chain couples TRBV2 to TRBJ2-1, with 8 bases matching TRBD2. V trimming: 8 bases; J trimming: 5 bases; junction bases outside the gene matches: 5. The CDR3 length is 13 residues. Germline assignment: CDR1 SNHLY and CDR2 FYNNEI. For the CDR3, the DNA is TGTGCCAGCGGGACTAGTCTCCACAATGAGCAGTTCTTC. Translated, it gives CASGTSLHNEQFF.

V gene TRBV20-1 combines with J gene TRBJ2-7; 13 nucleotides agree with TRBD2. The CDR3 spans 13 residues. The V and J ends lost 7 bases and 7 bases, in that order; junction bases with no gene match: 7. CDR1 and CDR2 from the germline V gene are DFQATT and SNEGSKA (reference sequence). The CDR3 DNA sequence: TGCAGTGTACTAGCGGGAGGGCCTGGGGAGCAGTACTTC. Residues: CSVLAGGPGEQYF.

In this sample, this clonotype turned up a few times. CDR3 amino acids: CASSQGGGVGSPLHF. CDR3 nucleotides: TGTGCCAGCAGCCAAGGCGGGGGTGTAGGATCACCCCTCCACTTT. V gene TRBV7-6 combines with J gene TRBJ1-6, with a possible D match to TRBD1 (5 bases). Trimming left V 5 bases short and J 10 bases short, with 18 bases between. The CDR3 covers 15 residues. Germline V gene lookup returns CDR1 SGHVS and CDR2 FNYEAQ.

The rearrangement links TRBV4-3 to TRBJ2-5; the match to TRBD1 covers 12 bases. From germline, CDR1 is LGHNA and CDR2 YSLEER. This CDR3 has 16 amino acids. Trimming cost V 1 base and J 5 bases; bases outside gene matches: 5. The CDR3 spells CASSQALGQGAETQYF. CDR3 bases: TGCGCCAGCAGCCAAGCCTTGGGACAGGGGGCCGAGACCCAGTACTTC.